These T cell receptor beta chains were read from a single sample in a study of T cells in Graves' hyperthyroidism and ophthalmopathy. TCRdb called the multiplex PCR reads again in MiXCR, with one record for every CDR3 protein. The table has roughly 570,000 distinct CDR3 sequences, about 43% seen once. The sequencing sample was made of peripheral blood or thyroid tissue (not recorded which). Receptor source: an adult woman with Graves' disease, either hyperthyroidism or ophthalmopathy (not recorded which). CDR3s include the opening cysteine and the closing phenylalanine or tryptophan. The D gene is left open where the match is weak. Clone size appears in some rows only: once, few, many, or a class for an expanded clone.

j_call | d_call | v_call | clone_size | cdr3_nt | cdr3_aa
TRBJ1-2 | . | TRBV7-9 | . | TGTGCCAGCAGTTACGCCGGGACCGAATATGGCTACACCTTC | CASSYAGTEYGYTF
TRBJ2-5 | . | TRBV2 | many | TGTGCCAGCAATCGGGGAGACGAAGAGACCCAGTACTTC | CASNRGDEETQYF
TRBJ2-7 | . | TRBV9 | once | TGTGCCAGCAGCCTAGGCCCAGTCCCCTCCTACGAGCAGTACTTC | CASSLGPVPSYEQYF
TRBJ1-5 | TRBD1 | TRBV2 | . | TGTGCCAGCGGACAGGGTGGGCAAGAGACCCAGCATTTT | CASGQGGQETQHF
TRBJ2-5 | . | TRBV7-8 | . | TGTGCTAGGGGGGGGTCCCTACAAGAGACCCAGTACTTC | CARGGSLQETQYF
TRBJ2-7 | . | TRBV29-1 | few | TGCAGCGTTTTGGGCAACTACGAGCAGTACTTC | CSVLGNYEQYF
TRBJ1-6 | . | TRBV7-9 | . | TGTGCCAGCAGCTTAGGAGAGTCCTATAATTCACCCCTCCACTTT | CASSLGESYNSPLHF
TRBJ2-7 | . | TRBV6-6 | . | TGTGCCAGCAGTAAGGCAGACTACGAGCAGTACTTC | CASSKADYEQYF
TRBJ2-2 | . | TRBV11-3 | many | TGTGCCAGCAGCTTATCTGTGGGAGGAGGCACCGGGGAGCTGTTTTTT | CASSLSVGGGTGELFF
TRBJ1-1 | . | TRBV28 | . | TGTGCCAGCAGTTTTCGGATGAGGGGAAATACTGAAGCTTTCTTT | CASSFRMRGNTEAFF
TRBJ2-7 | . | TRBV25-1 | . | TGTGCCAGCAGTAGAAAGTTCACATGGGGCGAGCAGTACTTC | CASSRKFTWGEQYF
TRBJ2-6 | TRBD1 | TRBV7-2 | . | TGTGCCAGCAGCGGCGACAGGGTTGCGGCCAACGTCCTGACTTTC | CASSGDRVAANVLTF
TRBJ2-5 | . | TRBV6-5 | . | TGTGCCAGCAGTTTGTGGGCGGAGGCTTACTTC | CASSLWAEAYF
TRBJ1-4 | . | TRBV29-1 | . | TGCAGCGAGGGGAAGGGGCCTAATGAAAAACTGTTTTTT | CSEGKGPNEKLFF
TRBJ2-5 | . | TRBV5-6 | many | TGTGCCAGCAGCTTGGCTTCCCAGACCCAAGAGACCCAGTACTTC | CASSLASQTQETQYF
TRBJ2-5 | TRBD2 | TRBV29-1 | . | TGCAGCGTCGGGACTAGCGGAGAGACCCAGTACTTC | CSVGTSGETQYF
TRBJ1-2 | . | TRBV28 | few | TGTGCCAGCAGCGCTGAGACAGGTGGCTACACCTTC | CASSAETGGYTF
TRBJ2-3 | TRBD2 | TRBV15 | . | TGTGCCACCAGCATTAGCGGGAGTGGAGGAGATACGCAGTATTTT | CATSISGSGGDTQYF
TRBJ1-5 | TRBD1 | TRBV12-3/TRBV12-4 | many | TGTGCCAGCAGTCCCGCTGACAGGGGGCATGGTCAGCCCCAGCATTTT | CASSPADRGHGQPQHF
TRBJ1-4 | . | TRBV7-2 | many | TGTGCCAGCAGCTTACTTTTTAGGGAAAAAAAACTGTTTTTT | CASSLLFREKKLFF
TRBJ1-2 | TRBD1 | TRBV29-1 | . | TGCAGCTTCAGGGGGGGATACGGCTACACCTTC | CSFRGGYGYTF
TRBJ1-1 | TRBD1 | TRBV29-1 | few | TGCAGCGTCTCGGGACAGGCCAACACTGAAGCTTTCTTT | CSVSGQANTEAFF
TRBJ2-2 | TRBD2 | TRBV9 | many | TGTGCCAGCAGCGTAGACCCTAGCGGAACCGGCTACACCGGGGAGCTGTTTTTT | CASSVDPSGTGYTGELFF
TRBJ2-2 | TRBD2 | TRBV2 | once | TGTGCCAGCATCAACGGACTAGCGAACACCGGGGAGCTGTTTTTT | CASINGLANTGELFF
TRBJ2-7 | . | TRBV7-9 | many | TGTGCCAGCAGCGCGCCGGCCGGGACAAAAAACTCCTACGAGCAGTACTTC | CASSAPAGTKNSYEQYF
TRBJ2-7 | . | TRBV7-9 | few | TGTGCCAGCAGTGCATTAGGGCAGTACTTC | CASSALGQYF
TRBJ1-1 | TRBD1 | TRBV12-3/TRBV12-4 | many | TGTGCCAGCAGTTTCCGGGACAGGGGGCAAACTGAAGCTTTCTTT | CASSFRDRGQTEAFF
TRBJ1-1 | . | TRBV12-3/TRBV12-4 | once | TGTGCCAGCAGTTGGCCGGGACTGTGGACTGAAGCTTTCTTT | CASSWPGLWTEAFF
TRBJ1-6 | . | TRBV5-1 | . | TGCGCCAGCAGCTTGGGGGCAGAAGAAAATCAGCCCCTCCACTTT | CASSLGAEENQPLHF
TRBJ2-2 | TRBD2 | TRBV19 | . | TGTGCCAGTAGTATCCCTCTAGGACTAGCCTCCGGGGAGCTGTTTTTT | CASSIPLGLASGELFF
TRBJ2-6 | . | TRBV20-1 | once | TGCAGTGGGAGACTCCTGACTTTC | CSGRLLTF
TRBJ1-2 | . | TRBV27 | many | TGTGCCAGCTCCCCCCATACAACAAATAGCTATGGCTACACCTTC | CASSPHTTNSYGYTF
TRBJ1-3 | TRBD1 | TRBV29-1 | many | TGCAGCGTTGACCAGGGGGCTGGAAACACCATATATTTT | CSVDQGAGNTIYF